The rows below give T cell receptor beta chains drawn from one sample of a study of T and B cells in COVID-19 patients. Using its own MiXCR run on the multiplex PCR reads, TCRdb lists one record per CDR3 protein. This table has 20,000 to 25,000 distinct CDR3 sequences, less than 30% appearing once. The sequenced sample was blood. These receptors originate from a human donor who had recovered from COVID-19. The CDR3 runs from the conserved cysteine through the conserved F or W. D genes are given only for firm matches. Size is stated for part of the rows, as once, few or many counts, or as a class when the clone is expanded.

>TRBJ2-7|NA|TRBV18|NA
TGTGCCAGCTCACAGGGACAACAGGCTTCCTACGAGCAGTACTTC
CASSQGQQASYEQYF
>TRBJ2-1|NA|TRBV10-3|NA
TGTGCCATCAGTGAGTCGAGACGGGAGACCTACAATGAGCAGTTCTTC
CAISESRRETYNEQFF
>TRBJ2-5|NA|TRBV18|many
TGTGCCAGCTCACCACCGCAAGAGACCCAGTACTTC
CASSPPQETQYF
>TRBJ1-1|TRBD1|TRBV18|few
TGTGCCAGCTCACCTGGGACAGGGGGGAACACTGAAGCTTTCTTT
CASSPGTGGNTEAFF
>TRBJ2-1|TRBD2|TRBV7-6|NA
TGTGCCAGCAGCCCCCCAACTAGCGGGGCCTACAATGAGCAGTTCTTC
CASSPPTSGAYNEQFF
>TRBJ2-6|NA|TRBV6-5|many
TGTGCCAGCACCAAGGGGCTGTTAGGTTCTGGGGCCAACGTCCTGACTTTC
CASTKGLLGSGANVLTF
>TRBJ2-1|NA|TRBV6-5|many
TGTGCCAGCAGTTACTCAGGAAGGGGGTCCTACAATGAGCAGTTCTTC
CASSYSGRGSYNEQFF
>TRBJ2-7|NA|TRBV19|medium-sized
TGTGCCAGTACCCCGGCCGGTCTTCCCTACGAGCAGTACTTC
CASTPAGLPYEQYF
>TRBJ1-1|NA|TRBV6-5|NA
TGTGCCAGCAGTTACAGGTCACTCGGATATGTGAACACTGAAGCTTTCTTT
CASSYRSLGYVNTEAFF
>TRBJ2-2|NA|TRBV5-5|NA
TGTGCCAGCAGCGCAGTGGGGGGGCCCGGGGAGCTGTTTTTT
CASSAVGGPGELFF
>TRBJ2-7|NA|TRBV29-1|medium-sized
TGCAGCGTTGAAATGCAGGGAGACTACGAGCAGTACTTC
CSVEMQGDYEQYF
>TRBJ2-4|NA|TRBV5-6|few
TGTGCCAGCAGCTCGTGGGGGCCCGACATTCAGTACTTC
CASSSWGPDIQYF
>TRBJ1-2|NA|TRBV6-1|NA
TGTGCCAGCAGTGAATGGGGAGACATGTCTAACTATGGCTACACCTTC
CASSEWGDMSNYGYTF